This TCR beta chain comes out of a study of T-cell memory formation after mild COVID-19. As regards this clonotype: Its specificity is not known.

Whole-study results and caveats: Some SARS-CoV-2-responding clones were already detected in memory before infection. CD4/CD8 balance held among clones contracting day 15 to 85, and later expanders leaned CD4+.

Amplification by 5'RACE using constant-segment primers produced TCR alpha and TCR beta cDNA libraries that carried sample barcodes and UMIs. TCRdb reprocessed the 5' RACE reads with MiXCR, giving one entry per CDR3 protein. The table records 380,000 or so distinct CDR3 sequences, roughly an eighth of them present only once. This clonotype was sampled from a man younger than 30 who had mild COVID-19 (a few samples of this study predate the infection). Cell type and time point are not known. The sequenced sample was PBMCs or a T cell subset sorted from them (not recorded which).

CDR3 loop: CASSLGTGELEHYGYTF. DNA for the CDR3: TGTGCCAGCAGTTTAGGGACAGGGGAGCTGGAACACTATGGCTACACCTTC. The V gene is TRBV12-3 or TRBV12-4, the J gene TRBJ1-2, with TRBD1 matching over 9 bases. V gave up 1 base and J gave up 3 bases; unmatched junction bases: 9. This CDR3 is 17 amino acids long.